The 23 T cell receptor beta chains in this list originate from one sample, sequenced in a study of blood T cell repertoires in COVID-19. Data came from immunoSEQ multiplex PCR; TCRdb stores just in-frame clones and leaves some out. The repertoire holds under 200,000 clones, with 70% to 90% as singletons. The sample comprised peripheral blood. The receptor source for this set is a man aged 60 to 69 who had recovered from COVID-19.

This clone was seen only a few times. V gene TRBV2 combines with J gene TRBJ1-5; 7 bases match TRBD1. The CDR3 is 15 residues long. CDR1 and CDR2 from the germline V gene are SNHLY and FYNNEI. V gave up 8 bases and J gave up 0 bases; unmatched junction bases: 7. The CDR3 loop reads CASGGQVNSNQPQHF. CDR3 coding DNA: TGTGCCAGCGGCGGACAGGTTAATAGCAATCAGCCCCAGCATTTT.

The chain recombines TRBV19 with TRBJ1-1; D is perhaps TRBD1 (6 bases). The CDR3 runs 13 residues. Trimming removed 8 bases at V and 7 bases at J, with 17 bases between. Germline loops: CDR1 LNHDA, CDR2 SQIVND (reference sequence). CDR3 nucleotides: TGTGCCAGTCCTTGGACAGATTGGGATGAAGCTTTCTTT. Its protein product is CASPWTDWDEAFF.

The V and J genes are TRBV27 and TRBJ2-7; 7 nucleotides line up with TRBD1. This CDR3 has 15 amino acids. CDR1 and CDR2 from the germline V gene are MNHEY and SMNVEV (reference sequence). V dropped 1 base and J dropped 6; count of bases not matched to a gene: 9. The CDR3 nucleotides read TGTGCCAGCAGTTTATTAGGGGGCGCCCAAAGCGAGCAGTACTTC. Protein sequence: CASSLLGGAQSEQYF.

The sample holds one count of this clone. The CDR3 DNA follows: TGCAGCGTTGAGTGGGGGAGGGACACTGAAGCTTTCTTT. Translating it yields CSVEWGRDTEAFF. This chain links TRBV29-1 with TRBJ1-1; weak D call: TRBD1 (5 bases). Germline lookup yields CDR1 SQVTM and CDR2 ANQGSEA. Trimming stripped 3 bases from V and 3 bases from J, with 11 bases between. The CDR3 length is 13 residues. The variable domain in full, with the rest retrieved from reference TRBV29-1 and TRBJ1-1, is SAVISQKPSRDICQRGTSLTIQCQVDSQVTMMFWYRQQPGQSLTLIATANQGSEATYESGFVIDKFPISRPNLTFSTLTVSNMSPEDSSIYLCSVEWGRDTEAFFGQGTRLTVV.

This chain uses TRBV11-2 with TRBJ1-1; D is unresolved. There are 18 residues in the CDR3. Germline V gene lookup returns CDR1 SGHAT and CDR2 FQNNGV. Trimming removed 0 bases at V and 0 bases at J, with 17 bases between. CDR3 in DNA: TGTGCCAGCAGCTTAGATCTCGTTAGCAGAACGGTGAACACTGAAGCTTTCTTT. It codes for CASSLDLVSRTVNTEAFF. Combining the CDR3 with reference TRBV11-2 and TRBJ1-1 gives the whole variable domain EAGVAQSPRYKIIEKRQSVAFWCNPISGHATLYWYQQILGQGPKLLIQFQNNGVVDDSQLPKDRFSAERLKGVDSTLKIQPAKLEDSAVYLCASSLDLVSRTVNTEAFFGQGTRLTVV.

The rearrangement links TRBV6-6 to TRBJ2-5, with TRBD2 identical over 12 bases. CDR3 length: 14 residues. The V and J ends lost 6 bases and 4 bases, in that order; junction bases with no gene match: 3. Germline V gene data show CDR1 as MNHNY and CDR2 as SVGAGI (reference sequence). This CDR3 is CASRTTSGGETQYF. The CDR3 region has the DNA TGTGCCAGCAGGACGACTAGCGGGGGAGAGACCCAGTACTTC.

J is TRBJ1-1 and V is TRBV10-3; 7 nucleotides align to TRBD1. The CDR3 sequence is 13 residues long. J was trimmed by 3 bases and V by 9 bases; bases with no gene match: 7. CDR1 is ENHRY, CDR2 SYGVKD, per germline. The DNA for the CDR3 is TGTGCCATTCGACAGGGTCCGGACACTGAAGCTTTCTTT. It codes for CAIRQGPDTEAFF.

The chain carries TRBV6-5 and TRBJ1-2; a weak D match, TRBD1 (5 bases). Germline loops: CDR1 MNHEY, CDR2 SVGAGI. CDR3 length: 13 residues. V was pared by 0 bases and J by 7 bases, with 9 bases between. CDR3 coding DNA: TGTGCCAGCAGTTACTCGGGGCGGCTTGGCTACACCTTC. This encodes CASSYSGRLGYTF.

The CDR3 loop reads CASSTGGGRDNEQFF. The CDR3 nucleotides read TGTGCCAGTAGTACGGGAGGAGGGAGGGACAATGAGCAGTTCTTC. The chain carries TRBV19 and TRBJ2-1; 7 bases align to TRBD2. This CDR3 spans 15 amino acids. Trimming at V came to 4 bases and at J to 5 bases, leaving 8 bases not matched to a gene. The germline CDR1 and CDR2 sequences are LNHDA and SQIVND (reference sequence).

The chain links TRBV7-2 to TRBJ1-1; D not certain. Between the trimmed V and J ends, which lost 6 bases and 4 bases, there was a span of 12 bases. The CDR3 extends over 13 amino acids. Germline assignment: CDR1 SGHTA and CDR2 FQGNSA. CDR3 protein: CASSLSSGTEAFF. The CDR3 DNA is TGTGCCAGCAGTCTTAGCTCGGGCACTGAAGCTTTCTTT.

CDR3 coding DNA: TGTGCCAGCAGCTCCTCACTGGGGGGGACAGATACGCAGTATTTT. It specifies CASSSSLGGTDTQYF. The rearrangement joins TRBV5-8 to TRBJ2-3; 7 positions agree with TRBD2. Germline lookup yields CDR1 SGHTS and CDR2 YDEGEE. The CDR3 is 15 amino acids. Trimming removed 3 bases from V and 3 bases from J; junction bases left unmatched: 7.

The V and J genes are TRBV12-3 or TRBV12-4 and TRBJ2-1; D might be TRBD1 (6 bases). V was cut by 6 bases and J by 6 bases, with 12 bases left in between. CDR3 size: 13 residues. Here the CDR3 DNA reads TGTGCCAGCAGCAGTACCAGGGGCAATGAGCAGTTCTTC. Protein: CASSSTRGNEQFF.

The V gene is TRBV6-5, the J gene TRBJ2-3; TRBD2 matches 8 bases. Looked up from germline, CDR1 is MNHEY and CDR2 is SVGAGI. Trimming took 3 bases from V and 0 from J; bases not matched to a gene: 5. CDR3 length equals 16 residues. As DNA, the CDR3 is TGTGCCAGCAGTTATTCTTTAGCGGGGAGCACAGATACGCAGTATTTT. It codes for CASSYSLAGSTDTQYF.

The V call is TRBV24-1, the J call TRBJ2-3, with 7 bases identical to TRBD2. The V and J ends lost 4 bases and 1 base, in that order; junction bases with no gene match: 7. Per germline, CDR1 KGHDR and CDR2 SFDVKD. The CDR3 has 16 amino acids. The CDR3 loop is CATSDPFRGGTDTQYF. The CDR3 DNA is TGTGCCACCAGTGACCCCTTTCGGGGGGGCACAGATACGCAGTATTTT.

The sample holds a few counts of this clone. The V call is TRBV6-2 or TRBV6-3, the J call TRBJ2-5; D may be TRBD2 (5 bases). V was cut by 0 bases and J by 4 bases, with 12 bases left in between. Germline CDR1 MNHEY, CDR2 SVGEGT. This CDR3 is 15 amino acids long. The CDR3 region is CASSYSMSGSETQYF. The CDR3 DNA follows: TGTGCCAGCAGTTACTCGATGTCGGGGTCAGAGACCCAGTACTTC.

This clone is a singleton in its sample. The rearrangement uses TRBV12-5 and TRBJ2-1; D gene uncertain. Germline V lookup: CDR1 LGHNT, CDR2 FRNRAP. The CDR3 runs to 13 residues. The V gene lost 1 base and the J gene lost 7 bases, with 8 bases spanning the gap. In DNA form, the CDR3 reads TGTGCTAGTGGTTTGGGGCTAGTTAATGAGCAGTTCTTC. It specifies CASGLGLVNEQFF.

This clone was seen once. V gene TRBV20-1 combines with J gene TRBJ2-7, with D tentatively TRBD1 (5 bases). There are 13 residues in the CDR3. CDR1 and CDR2 (germline): DFQATT, SNEGSKA (reference sequence). V lost 3 bases to trimming and J lost 5 bases, with 14 bases between them. The DNA of the CDR3 is TGCAGTGCTAGTTTGACCAGGGTGGACGAGCAGTACTTC. Its protein is CSASLTRVDEQYF.

The chain employs TRBV7-2 and TRBJ1-1; D is uncertain. The CDR3 sequence is 16 residues long. Germline assignment: CDR1 SGHTA and CDR2 FQGNSA. Trimming shortened V by 6 bases and J by 1 base, and 18 bases separated the two germline ends. CDR3 nucleotides: TGTGCCAGCAGGGTTACCCTGGCGTCGGGGAACACTGAAGCTTTCTTT. This sequence encodes CASRVTLASGNTEAFF.

This chain joins TRBV6-5 and TRBJ1-2, with D possibly being TRBD1 (5 bases). The V end lost 0 bases, the J end lost 7 bases, and 15 bases lay between the germline ends. In germline, CDR1 is MNHEY, CDR2 SVGAGI. This CDR3 comprises 15 residues. The CDR3 nucleotides are TGTGCCAGCAGTTACTCGAGCGCCAGGGATCGTGGCTACACCTTC. Its translation is CASSYSSARDRGYTF.

The chain combines TRBV9 with TRBJ2-7; TRBD2 matches at 10 bases. Per the germline V gene, CDR1 is SGDLS and CDR2 is YYNGEE. V gave up 3 bases and J gave up 2 bases; unmatched junction bases: 5. This CDR3 contains 15 residues. The CDR3 region is CASSAGLADPYEQYF. CDR3 bases: TGTGCCAGCAGCGCCGGACTAGCGGATCCCTACGAGCAGTACTTC.

The CDR3 coding sequence is TGTGCCAGCAGTTATACAGAAACTCAGGGGGATGAGCAGTTCTTC. Amino acids: CASSYTETQGDEQFF. The rearrangement uses TRBV6-8 and TRBJ2-1, with TRBD1 identical over 7 bases. Germline V gene sequence: CDR1 MNHGY, CDR2 SAAAGT. V shed 3 bases, J shed 8 bases, and the junction held 10 bases outside the gene matches. The CDR3 spans 15 residues.

The V call is TRBV29-1, the J call TRBJ1-2; TRBD1 agrees at 9 bases. The V and J ends lost 1 base and 4 bases, in that order; junction bases with no gene match: 7. Per the germline V gene, CDR1 is SQVTM and CDR2 is ANQGSEA. The CDR3 runs 15 residues. As DNA, the CDR3 is TGCAGCGTTGAAGTCCCGGGACAGGGAGGCTATGGCTACACCTTC. This codes for CSVEVPGQGGYGYTF.

This rearrangement joins TRBV27 to TRBJ2-7; TRBD1 matches at 11 bases. V was clipped by 0 bases and J by 3 bases; unmatched bases: 1. In germline, CDR1 is MNHEY, CDR2 SMNVEV (reference sequence). The CDR3 has 15 residues. CDR3 in amino acids: CASSLSGTGGYEQYF. CDR3 DNA: TGTGCCAGCAGTTTATCGGGGACAGGGGGCTACGAGCAGTACTTC.